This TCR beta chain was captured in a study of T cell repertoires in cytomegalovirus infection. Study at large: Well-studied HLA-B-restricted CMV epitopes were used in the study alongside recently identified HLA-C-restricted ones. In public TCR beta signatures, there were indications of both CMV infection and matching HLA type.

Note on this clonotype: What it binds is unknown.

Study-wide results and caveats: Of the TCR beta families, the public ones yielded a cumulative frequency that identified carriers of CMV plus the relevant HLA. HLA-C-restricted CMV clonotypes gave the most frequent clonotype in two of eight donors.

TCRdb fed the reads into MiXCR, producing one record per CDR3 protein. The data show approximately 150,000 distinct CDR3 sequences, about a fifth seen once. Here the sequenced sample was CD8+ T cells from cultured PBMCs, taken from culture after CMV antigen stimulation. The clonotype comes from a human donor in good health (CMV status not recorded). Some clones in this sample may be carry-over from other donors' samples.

CDR3 coding DNA: TGTGCCAGCAGCACCCTACAGGAACGCAATCAGCCCCAGCATTTT. It encodes CASSTLQERNQPQHF. The genes are TRBV7-2 and TRBJ1-5, with D perhaps matching TRBD1 (5 bases). Germline V gene data show CDR1 as SGHTA and CDR2 as FQGNSA. V was trimmed by 5 bases and J by 2 bases, leaving 13 bases between them. The CDR3 totals 15 residues.